The 14 T cell receptor beta chains in this list originate from one sample, sequenced in a study of tumor and adjacent non-tumor tissue in lung cancer. No cell sorting was done before RNA was extracted from the tissue. A modified ARM-PCR protocol with three rounds of nested PCR amplified TCRbeta. TCRdb passed the multiplex PCR reads through MiXCR, listing each CDR3 protein once. Of roughly 81,000 distinct CDR3 sequences listed, around 70% are singletons. Sequencing was carried out using lung tumor tissue. The source of these receptors is a woman in her 70s with non-small cell lung cancer.

With respect to this clonotype: Likely a read error: the CDR3 ends without its conserved phenylalanine or tryptophan. V is TRBV6-5 and J is TRBJ1-1, with 8 positions matching TRBD1. The CDR3 is 19 residues long. With V trimmed by 5 bases and J by 5 bases, 22 bases remained unmatched. Per germline, CDR1 MNHEY and CDR2 SVGAGI. CDR3 nucleotides: TGTGCCAGCAGTGGTGGGAGAAAAGGACAGGGTACCCTGGGGACTGAAGCTTTCCTT. Its translation is CASSGGRKGQGTLGTEAFL.

Turning to this clonotype: As the CDR3 is not closed by the conserved phenylalanine or tryptophan, this likely results from a read error. The chain couples TRBV5-6 to TRBJ2-5; 7 bases agree with TRBD1. The germline CDR1 and CDR2 sequences are SGHDT and YYEEEE. Unmatched junction bases numbered 11, after V lost 5 bases and J lost 7 bases. The CDR3 contains 14 residues. This CDR3 reads CASSPPQGQGTQYL. In nucleotides, the CDR3 is TGTGCCAGCAGTCCACCACAGGGGCAGGGGACCCAGTACTTA.

The chain carries TRBV11-2 and TRBJ2-3; a weak D match, TRBD2 (6 bases). The V gene lost 3 bases and the J gene lost 4 bases, with 17 bases spanning the gap. The germline CDR1 and CDR2 sequences are SGHAT and FQNNGV. The CDR3 is made up of 16 amino acids. The CDR3 region is CASSLNNGSNADTQYF. The DNA for the CDR3 is TGTGCCAGCAGCTTGAACAACGGGAGTAACGCAGATACGCAGTATTTT.

For this clonotype: Compared with germline, one end of the junction differs, possibly owing to a read error. The chain recombines TRBV5-1 with TRBJ1-5; D unresolved. CDR3 length: 14 residues. CDR1 and CDR2 from the germline V gene are SGHRS and YFSETQ. The CDR3 region has the DNA TGCACCAGCATCTTGGACGCCCGTAATCAGCCCCAGCACTTT. It encodes CTSILDARNQPQHF.

Note on this clonotype: It is likely a read error, because the conserved phenylalanine at the end of the CDR3 is missing. The chain recombines TRBV5-1 with TRBJ2-7, with D possibly matching TRBD2 (5 bases). This CDR3 contains 14 residues. Germline V gene sequence: CDR1 SGHRS, CDR2 YFSETQ. CDR3 region: CASSLGTRAYEQYL. DNA for the CDR3: TGCGCCAGTAGCTTGGGCACTAGAGCCTACGAGCAGTACTTA.

Concerning this clonotype itself: Mismatch with germline at one junction end may stem from a read error. The rearrangement uses TRBV11-2 and TRBJ1-1; no firm D call. The CDR3 runs 10 residues. Per germline, CDR1 SGHAT and CDR2 FQNNGV. CDR3 in DNA: TGTGCCGGCAGCGCCCGTGGAGCTTTCTTT. Translation gives CAGSARGAFF.

This chain uses TRBV2 with TRBJ1-6, with 7 bases that match TRBD1. J gave up 9 bases and V 4 bases, and 15 bases lay outside the gene matches. CDR1 is SNHLY, CDR2 FYNNEI, per germline. The CDR3 runs 17 residues. The CDR3: CASSAAIGGPIISPLHF. In nucleotides, the CDR3 is TGTGCCAGCAGTGCTGCGATAGGGGGCCCAATTATTTCACCCCTCCACTTT.

Of note for this clonotype: One end of the junction does not line up with germline, which may come from a read error. V usage is TRBV29-1 and J usage is TRBJ2-3; D ambiguous. The CDR3 covers 12 residues. The germline V gene has CDR1 SQVTM and CDR2 ANQGSEA. Here the CDR3 reads CSVFIGTDTQYF. The CDR3 DNA is TGCAGCGTCTTCATAGGCACAGATACACAGTATTTT.

This clonotype was observed a handful of times. The CDR3 region has the DNA TGTGCCAGCAGCCGGACTAGCGGGAACACCTACAATGAGCAGTTCTTC. Its protein product is CASSRTSGNTYNEQFF. The chain links TRBV11-2 to TRBJ2-1; 12 nucleotides align to TRBD2. The CDR3 is 16 residues long. The trim removed 5 bases at V and 2 bases at J, leaving 4 bases unmatched. Germline V lookup: CDR1 SGHAT, CDR2 FQNNGV.

The chain employs TRBV6-5 and TRBJ2-1; D is unresolved. V gave up 7 bases and J gave up 12 bases, with 22 bases separating them. CDR3 size: 14 residues. Germline V CDR1 and CDR2: MNHEY, SVGAGI. The CDR3 coding sequence is TGTGCCAGCACCCGACCCGGTCTCACGGATGGGCAGTTCTTC. It yields the protein CASTRPGLTDGQFF.

Remarks on this clonotype: Compared with germline, one end of the junction differs, possibly owing to a read error. The genes are TRBV28 and TRBJ2-3; tentative D call: TRBD1 (5 bases). CDR1 is MDHEN and CDR2 is SYDVKM in the germline V gene. The CDR3 is 15 residues long. The CDR3 region has the DNA TGTGCCAGCAGTTTGCCCTCGAAGTTGACAGATACGCATTATTTT. The encoded protein is CASSLPSKLTDTHYF.

The chain links TRBV12-3 or TRBV12-4 to TRBJ2-2; no reliable D call. V lost 7 bases and J lost 5, with 5 bases in between. The CDR3 runs 11 residues. The CDR3 spells CASNLTGELFF. The CDR3 DNA sequence: TGTGCCAGCAATCTAACCGGGGAGCTGTTTTTT.

In the case of this clonotype: A much larger clone differs from this one at a single base, so this may be a read error. This sequence joins TRBV28 and TRBJ1-1, with D unclear. The CDR3 has 13 amino acids. Looked up from germline, CDR1 is MDHEN and CDR2 is SYDVKM. V was shortened by 11 bases and J by 4 bases, with 17 bases between the two germline ends. The CDR3 sequence: CAVLGAHATEAFF. In nucleotides, the CDR3 is TGTGCCGTATTAGGAGCTCACGCCACTGAAGCTTTCTTT.

For this clonotype: The germline gene is not matched at one end of the junction; a read error may be the cause. The chain uses TRBV12-3 or TRBV12-4 and TRBJ1-1, with 9 bases matching TRBD1. CDR3 length: 15 amino acids. The CDR3 DNA follows: TGTGCTAGCAGTTGGGGAGACAGGGGGGCCACTGAAGCTATCTTT. This gives the protein CASSWGDRGATEAIF.